This is a list of T cell receptor beta chains from one sample in a study of follicular helper T cells after annual influenza vaccination. Clones were read by immunoSEQ multiplex PCR, and TCRdb kept only the in-frame ones, dropping some. The sample has about 13,000 clones; just under 80% are singletons. The sample here was CXCR5- memory CD4+ T cells sorted from blood, taken on the day of influenza vaccination. The receptors were sampled from an adult who received the influenza vaccine. Each CDR3 is given with its conserved first and last residue. A D gene is named only where the DNA matches it firmly. Rows give clone size only sometimes, using once, few, many, or a class for an expanded clone.

size,V,D,length,J,CDR3,DNA
NA,TRBV11-3,TRBD2,16,TRBJ2-5,CASSFSLSGGPETQYF,TGTGCCAGCAGCTTCTCCCTAAGCGGGGGGCCGGAGACCCAGTACTTC
NA,TRBV7-9,NA,16,TRBJ1-5,CASSSWSRGSDQPQHF,TGTGCCAGCAGCTCATGGAGTCGCGGATCGGACCAGCCCCAGCATTTT
NA,TRBV20-1,NA,11,TRBJ1-2,CSAGGRGGYTF,TGCAGTGCTGGGGGCAGGGGCGGCTACACCTTC
NA,TRBV5-1,TRBD1,14,TRBJ1-2,CASSPQGADYGYTF,TGCGCCAGCAGCCCACAGGGGGCGGACTATGGCTACACCTTC
NA,TRBV5-6,NA,16,TRBJ1-2,CASSSSFEGEPYGYTF,TGTGCCAGCAGCTCTTCTTTTGAGGGGGAACCATATGGCTACACCTTC
NA,TRBV7-8,TRBD1,20,TRBJ2-7,CASSLAPGTGVSLFSYEQYF,TGTGCCAGCAGCTTAGCGCCAGGGACAGGGGTCTCCCTTTTCTCCTACGAGCAGTACTTC
NA,TRBV19,NA,13,TRBJ2-7,CASSMAGVYEQYF,TGTGCCAGTAGTATGGCAGGGGTTTACGAGCAGTACTTC
NA,TRBV6-6,NA,12,TRBJ1-1,CASSNGGTEAFF,TGTGCCAGCAGCAACGGGGGGACTGAAGCTTTCTTT
NA,TRBV5-8,TRBD2,14,TRBJ2-1,CASRSGGVYNEQFF,TGTGCCAGCAGGAGCGGGGGGGTGTACAATGAGCAGTTCTTC
NA,TRBV5-1,NA,14,TRBJ2-7,CASSAGTVSYEQYF,TGCGCCAGCAGCGCGGGGACAGTTTCCTACGAGCAGTACTTC
NA,TRBV5-1,NA,17,TRBJ2-6,CASSLGWRGSGANVLTF,TGCGCCAGCAGCTTGGGTTGGCGCGGCTCTGGGGCCAACGTCCTGACTTTC
NA,TRBV4-1,TRBD2,17,TRBJ2-3,CASSPLWRGAGTDTQYF,TGCGCCAGCAGCCCCCTTTGGCGGGGGGCCGGGACAGATACGCAGTATTTT
NA,TRBV11-2,NA,15,TRBJ2-7,CASSLAGWKNYEQYF,TGTGCCAGCAGCTTAGCAGGGTGGAAGAACTACGAGCAGTACTTC
NA,TRBV29-1,TRBD1,16,TRBJ1-1,CSVERPPGQGYTEAFF,TGCAGCGTTGAAAGACCTCCAGGACAGGGGTACACTGAAGCTTTCTTT
NA,TRBV19,NA,16,TRBJ2-3,CASSISRQVGTDTQYF,TGTGCCAGTAGTATATCCAGACAAGTCGGCACAGATACGCAGTATTTT
NA,TRBV9,TRBD1,15,TRBJ1-1,CASSVEAGGNTEAFF,TGTGCCAGCAGCGTAGAGGCAGGGGGTAACACTGAAGCTTTCTTT
NA,TRBV2,NA,12,TRBJ2-7,CAGGLGSYEQYF,TGTGCCGGGGGATTGGGATCCTACGAGCAGTACTTC
NA,TRBV19,TRBD1,18,TRBJ1-2,CASSIDPVFAGGNYGYTF,TGTGCCAGTAGTATAGATCCTGTCTTTGCAGGGGGCAACTATGGCTACACCTTC
NA,TRBV13,NA,14,TRBJ2-3,CASSFPGDTDTQYF,TGTGCCAGCAGCTTCCCGGGTGACACAGATACGCAGTATTTT
NA,TRBV19,TRBD2,14,TRBJ2-7,CASSLQGGSYEQYF,TGTGCCAGTAGTTTGCAGGGAGGGAGTTACGAGCAGTACTTC
few,TRBV19,NA,14,TRBJ1-5,CASSIPRMGQPQHF,TGTGCCAGTAGTATCCCCCGTATGGGGCAGCCCCAGCATTTT
few,TRBV15,NA,15,TRBJ2-5,CATSRDQAAQETQYF,TGTGCCACCAGCAGAGACCAGGCGGCTCAAGAGACCCAGTACTTC
NA,TRBV7-9,NA,17,TRBJ2-6,CASSPRQGWAGANVLTF,TGTGCCAGCAGCCCGAGGCAGGGTTGGGCTGGGGCCAACGTCCTGACTTTC
NA,TRBV11-3,NA,13,TRBJ1-2,CASSLPTGGGYTF,TGTGCCAGCAGCTTACCCACCGGCGGTGGCTACACCTTC
NA,TRBV29-1,NA,13,TRBJ2-7,CSADKGGNGEQYF,TGCAGCGCCGATAAAGGGGGGAATGGCGAGCAGTACTTC
NA,TRBV13,TRBD2,16,TRBJ2-3,CASSLRPGGGTDTQYF,TGTGCCAGCAGCCTTAGGCCTGGGGGGGGAACAGATACGCAGTATTTT
NA,TRBV27,NA,15,TRBJ1-6,CASSGVDRYNSPLHF,TGTGCCAGCAGTGGAGTCGACCGTTATAATTCACCCCTCCACTTT
NA,TRBV7-3,TRBD1,13,TRBJ2-7,CASSRTGGDEQYF,TGTGCCAGCAGCCGGACAGGGGGCGACGAGCAGTACTTC
NA,TRBV5-1,TRBD1,16,TRBJ2-1,CASSLEGDRGTNEQFF,TGCGCCAGCAGCTTGGAAGGGGACAGGGGGACAAATGAGCAGTTCTTC
few,TRBV7-9,NA,12,TRBJ1-2,CASSLGRRGYTF,TGTGCCAGCAGCTTAGGAAGACGAGGCTACACCTTC
once,TRBV6-1,NA,14,TRBJ1-5,CASREDSSNQPQHF,TGTGCCAGCAGGGAGGACAGTAGCAATCAGCCCCAGCATTTT
NA,TRBV11-2,NA,18,TRBJ1-1,CASSLTTFPTQSLGEAFF,TGTGCCAGCAGCCTAACAACCTTCCCGACACAGTCGCTCGGTGAAGCTTTCTTT
NA,TRBV7-6,NA,13,TRBJ2-5,CASSFSPQETQYF,TGTGCCAGCAGCTTTTCTCCCCAAGAGACCCAGTACTTC
NA,TRBV19,NA,12,TRBJ2-3,CASRTVGDTQYF,TGTGCCAGCCGGACCGTCGGGGATACGCAGTATTTT
few,TRBV7-7,NA,15,TRBJ2-2,CASSRGTENTGELFF,TGTGCCAGCAGCAGGGGGACGGAGAACACCGGGGAGCTGTTTTTT
NA,TRBV4-1,TRBD1,16,TRBJ2-5,CASSPEGASLQETQYF,TGCGCCAGCAGCCCCGAGGGGGCATCCCTTCAAGAGACCCAGTACTTC
NA,TRBV28,TRBD1,17,TRBJ2-7,CASSAAQGARSTYEQYF,TGTGCCAGCAGTGCGGCACAGGGGGCTCGGTCAACCTACGAGCAGTACTTC
NA,TRBV5-1,NA,15,TRBJ2-7,CASSLAVGNSYEQYF,TGCGCCAGCAGCTTGGCTGTGGGGAACTCCTACGAGCAGTACTTC
NA,TRBV7-2,NA,15,TRBJ2-7,CASSLLEASSYEQYF,TGTGCCAGCAGCTTACTGGAAGCGTCCTCCTACGAGCAGTACTTC
NA,TRBV5-1,TRBD2,17,TRBJ2-2,CASSFPSGGRSTGELFF,TGCGCCAGCAGCTTCCCTAGCGGGGGGCGGAGCACCGGGGAGCTGTTTTTT
NA,TRBV6-6,NA,14,TRBJ2-2,CASSRGAGTGELFF,TGTGCCAGCAGTCGGGGAGCGGGCACCGGGGAGCTGTTTTTT
NA,TRBV18,TRBD1,14,TRBJ1-1,CASSNDRGSTEAFF,TGTGCCAGCTCTAATGACAGGGGGAGCACTGAAGCTTTCTTT
NA,TRBV18,TRBD2,14,TRBJ2-1,CASSYKRGGSEQFF,TGTGCCAGCTCATACAAGCGGGGGGGCTCTGAGCAGTTCTTC
NA,TRBV9,TRBD2,17,TRBJ2-3,CASSGQYSSGGADTQYF,TGTGCCAGCAGCGGACAGTATTCTAGCGGGGGGGCAGATACGCAGTATTTT
NA,TRBV29-1,NA,13,TRBJ1-2,CSAKTQGDYGYTF,TGCAGCGCTAAAACTCAGGGTGACTATGGCTACACCTTC
NA,TRBV4-3,NA,13,TRBJ1-2,CASSQDEWKALTF,TGCGCCAGCAGCCAAGATGAGTGGAAGGCGCTCACCTTC
once,TRBV7-2,NA,16,TRBJ1-3,CASSPRNPYSGNTIYF,TGTGCCAGCAGCCCCAGGAATCCCTACTCTGGAAACACCATATATTTT